Below are 25 T cell receptor beta chains sequenced from a single sample in a study of CD8+ T cells in alopecia areata. RNA extraction was followed by reverse transcription into cDNA, which acted as the sequencing template. Profiling relied on immunoSEQ multiplex PCR, and the TCRdb table lists in-frame clones only, not all of them. The sample lists under 150,000 clones, 62% occurring once. Input material: CD8+ T cells sorted from blood. These TCRs come from a human donor in good health.

In DNA form, the CDR3 reads TGTGCCAGCAGCCACACCCCTACTGAAGCTTTCTTT. Protein product: CASSHTPTEAFF. The chain links TRBV27 to TRBJ1-1; no firm D call. Trimming took 6 bases from V and 5 from J, leaving 10 bases between them. The CDR3 sequence is 12 residues long. CDR1 and CDR2 from the germline V gene are MNHEY and SMNVEV (reference sequence).

The chain uses TRBV9 and TRBJ2-6; no clear D. CDR3 size: 16 residues. V was pared by 1 base and J by 0 bases, with 8 bases between. Germline V lookup: CDR1 SGDLS, CDR2 YYNGEE. The CDR3 DNA is TGTGCCAGCAGCGTACCTAGAAGCTCTGGGGCCAACGTCCTGACTTTC. Protein product: CASSVPRSSGANVLTF. Using reference TRBV9 and TRBJ2-6 for the parts outside the CDR3, the full variable domain is DSGVTQTPKHLITATGQRVTLRCSPRSGDLSVYWYQQSLDQGLQFLIQYYNGEERAKGNILERFSAQQFPDLHSELNLSSLELGDSALYFCASSVPRSSGANVLTFGAGSRLTVL.

This clone has just a few counts. This chain uses TRBV29-1 with TRBJ2-1, with D perhaps TRBD2 (6 bases). Trimming took off 4 bases at V and 8 bases at J, with 12 bases between the two ends. The CDR3 is made up of 12 amino acids. Germline CDR1 and CDR2: SQVTM and ANQGSEA. The CDR3 DNA follows: TGCAGCGTTGCCCACGGCGGGGATGAGCAGTTCTTC. Its protein product is CSVAHGGDEQFF.

The V gene is TRBV2, the J gene TRBJ2-7; D unresolved. This CDR3 region has 12 residues. V was clipped by 7 bases and J by 2 bases, with 9 bases between them. Germline V CDR1 and CDR2: SNHLY, FYNNEI. The CDR3 DNA sequence: TGTGCCAGCATGGGCGAAACCTACGAGCAGTACTTC. Protein sequence: CASMGETYEQYF.

The chain uses TRBV7-7 and TRBJ2-3; D not certain. Germline assignment: CDR1 SSHAT and CDR2 FNYEAQ (reference sequence). The CDR3 sequence is 13 residues long. Trimming removed 1 base from V and 4 bases from J, with 6 bases in between. The CDR3 sequence is CASSLVVADTQYF. CDR3 DNA sequence: TGTGCCAGCAGCTTAGTAGTAGCAGATACGCAGTATTTT.

The chain has TRBV5-4 and TRBJ2-1, with 7 positions matching TRBD2. The CDR3 runs to 15 residues. CDR1 and CDR2 (germline): SGHNT, YYREEE (reference sequence). Trimming cost V 0 bases and J 3 bases; bases outside gene matches: 3. CDR3 in amino acids: CASSLGSSGYNEQFF. In nucleotides, the CDR3 is TGTGCCAGCAGCTTGGGGTCTAGCGGCTACAATGAGCAGTTCTTC.

The chain is built from TRBV18 and TRBJ2-1, with D unclear. In germline, CDR1 is KGHSH, CDR2 LQKENI. V shed 3 bases and J shed 7 bases, with 19 bases lying between them. There are 16 residues in the CDR3. The CDR3 region has the DNA TGTGCCAGCTCACCGCTGATTTGGGTGGAACAAAATGAGCAGTTCTTC. Amino acid sequence: CASSPLIWVEQNEQFF.

This clone came up once. V gene TRBV18 combines with J gene TRBJ2-2; D possibly uses TRBD1 or TRBD2 (5 bases each). The germline CDR1 and CDR2 sequences are KGHSH and LQKENI. This CDR3 comprises 17 residues. Between the trimmed V and J ends, which lost 4 bases and 6 bases, there was a span of 21 bases. The CDR3 reads CASSRDLTGDHAGELFF. CDR3 in DNA: TGTGCCAGCTCACGGGACCTTACCGGCGATCACGCCGGGGAGCTGTTTTTT.

This clone was found a few times. The V call is TRBV27, the J call TRBJ2-1; D gene ambiguous. The V and J ends lost 5 bases and 5 bases respectively, with 13 bases between them. This CDR3 has 14 amino acids. Germline V lookup: CDR1 MNHEY, CDR2 SMNVEV (reference sequence). The CDR3 loop reads CASSPFALDNEQFF. DNA for the CDR3: TGTGCCAGCAGTCCCTTCGCCCTGGACAATGAGCAGTTCTTC.

The V call is TRBV5-1, the J call TRBJ1-4; the D gene is possibly TRBD1 (6 bases). V was pared by 2 bases and J by 3 bases, with 11 bases between. The CDR3 contains 15 residues. CDR1 is SGHRS and CDR2 is YFSETQ in the germline V gene. The CDR3 spells CASSFEQGANEKLFF. CDR3 sequence (DNA): TGCGCCAGCAGCTTCGAACAGGGTGCTAATGAAAAACTGTTTTTT.

The chain uses TRBV9 and TRBJ2-7; weak D call: TRBD2 (5 bases). The CDR3 length is 15 residues. CDR1 and CDR2 (germline): SGDLS, YYNGEE. Trimming shortened V by 4 bases and J by 0 bases, and 14 bases separated the two germline ends. The CDR3 is CASSPGLPSSYEQYF. Written as DNA, the CDR3 is TGTGCCAGCAGCCCCGGACTTCCGAGCTCCTACGAGCAGTACTTC.

V gene TRBV25-1 combines with J gene TRBJ2-7, with D possibly matching TRBD2 (6 bases). Trimming removed 4 bases at V and 2 bases at J, with 15 bases between. Germline lookup yields CDR1 MGHDK and CDR2 SYGVNS. This CDR3 region has 15 residues. CDR3: CASSGEETETYEQYF. DNA of the CDR3: TGTGCCAGCAGTGGGGAGGAGACGGAGACCTACGAGCAGTACTTC.

The J gene is TRBJ2-5, the V gene TRBV11-2; 7 bases match TRBD1. The CDR3 sequence is 15 residues long. J lost 5 bases, V lost 0 bases, and 6 bases had no gene match. Germline CDR1 and CDR2: SGHAT and FQNNGV. The CDR3 loop reads CASSLEQGLGETQYF. The CDR3 DNA is TGTGCCAGCAGCTTAGAACAGGGGCTGGGGGAGACCCAGTACTTC.

This sequence joins TRBV6-5 and TRBJ1-5, with TRBD1 as a possible D gene (5 bases). The CDR3 extends over 14 amino acids. V was pared by 0 bases and J by 6 bases, with 9 bases between. The germline V gene encodes CDR1 MNHEY and CDR2 SVGAGI. The CDR3 sequence is CASSYSNGGQPQHF. The CDR3 region has the DNA TGTGCCAGCAGTTACTCGAATGGGGGTCAGCCCCAGCATTTT.

The J gene is TRBJ2-5, the V gene TRBV25-1; D is possibly TRBD1 (5 bases). The CDR3 contains 13 residues. Germline V gene sequence: CDR1 MGHDK, CDR2 SYGVNS. Trimming took 4 bases from V and 2 from J, leaving 8 bases between them. CDR3 sequence (DNA): TGTGCCAGCAGTGTACAGGTACAAGAGACCCAGTACTTC. It yields the protein CASSVQVQETQYF.

CDR3 bases: TGTGCCAGTAGTAGCGGGCTTACCTACGAGCAGTACTTC. Translating gives CASSSGLTYEQYF. The chain combines TRBV19 with TRBJ2-7; a possible D gene is TRBD2 (5 bases). The germline CDR1 and CDR2 sequences are LNHDA and SQIVND (reference sequence). V lost 4 bases to trimming and J lost 2 bases, with 9 bases between them. The CDR3 length is 13 residues.

This chain connects TRBV11-2 to TRBJ2-3; perhaps TRBD2 as D (5 bases). V was trimmed by 0 bases and J by 6 bases, leaving 16 bases between them. The CDR3 consists of 16 residues. The germline V gene has CDR1 SGHAT and CDR2 FQNNGV. CDR3 coding DNA: TGTGCCAGCAGCTTAGACCCCAGCGGCCTAGGGGATACGCAGTATTTT. Protein: CASSLDPSGLGDTQYF.

The gene calls are TRBV5-6 and TRBJ1-2, with a tentative D call TRBD1 (5 bases). Germline CDR1 SGHDT, CDR2 YYEEEE. The CDR3 sequence is 11 residues long. V was pared by 3 bases and J by 10 bases, with 10 bases between. CDR3 protein: CASSSGLYYTF. In DNA, the CDR3 is TGTGCCAGCAGCTCGGGACTCTACTACACCTTC.

This clone turned up a few times. J is TRBJ1-2 and V is TRBV27; the D is unclear. The V gene's germline CDR1 is MNHEY and CDR2 SMNVEV (reference sequence). Trimming removed 5 bases from V and 6 bases from J, with 16 bases in between. This CDR3 has 14 residues. CDR3 sequence: CASSIARVSHGYTF. CDR3 in DNA: TGTGCCAGCAGTATCGCCCGGGTATCGCATGGCTACACCTTC.

The CDR3 loop is CASRTEDTQYF. The CDR3 DNA follows: TGTGCCAGCAGAACAGAGGATACGCAGTATTTT. V is TRBV7-9 and J is TRBJ2-3; D is ambiguous. The CDR3 contains 11 residues. Trimming removed 6 bases from V and 6 bases from J, with 7 bases in between. In germline, CDR1 is SEHNR, CDR2 FQNEAQ (reference sequence).

This clone came up once. V is TRBV7-9 and J is TRBJ2-3; D not resolved. The CDR3 is made up of 13 amino acids. Germline V gene data show CDR1 as SEHNR and CDR2 as FQNEAQ (reference sequence). V lost 2 bases and J 8 bases, leaving 11 bases between the germline ends. CDR3: CASSLSTDSTQYF. In nucleotides, the CDR3 is TGTGCCAGCAGCTTATCTACAGATAGTACGCAGTATTTT. The full variable domain, with the rest looked up from reference TRBV7-9 and TRBJ2-3, is DTGVSQNPRHKITKRGQNVTFRCDPISEHNRLYWYRQTLGQGPEFLTYFQNEAQLEKSRLLSDRFSAERPKGSFSTLEIQRTEQGDSAMYLCASSLSTDSTQYFGPGTRLTVL.

This clone has more than one count but fewer than ten. The chain employs TRBV29-1 and TRBJ2-1, with TRBD2 identical over 13 bases. Germline CDR1 and CDR2: SQVTM and ANQGSEA. Germline trimming cut 1 base from V and 9 bases from J; bases unmatched to any gene: 12. This CDR3 region has 17 residues. CDR3 amino acids: CSVEARLAGGGFGEQFF. The CDR3 DNA reads TGCAGCGTTGAAGCCAGACTAGCGGGAGGAGGATTTGGTGAGCAGTTCTTC.

This clone was recorded a few times. The V and J genes are TRBV5-1 and TRBJ2-5; D uncertain. Germline-derived CDR1 and CDR2 are SGHRS and YFSETQ. Trimming removed 1 base at V and 4 bases at J, with 8 bases between. CDR3 length: 13 amino acids. CDR3 sequence (DNA): TGCGCCAGCAGCTTGTATCAAGGAGAGACCCAGTACTTC. This gives the protein CASSLYQGETQYF.

This clone was counted once. The rearrangement joins TRBV5-6 to TRBJ2-2; 8 nucleotides line up with TRBD2. Germline CDR1 is SGHDT and CDR2 is YYEEEE. The CDR3 consists of 15 residues. Trimming cost V 6 bases and J 3 bases; bases outside gene matches: 7. CDR3 coding DNA: TGTGCCAGCACTCTACTAGCGGAAGACACCGGGGAGCTGTTTTTT. Translation gives CASTLLAEDTGELFF.

The chain combines TRBV27 with TRBJ2-2, with TRBD2 identical over 8 bases. V shed 3 bases, J shed 4 bases, and the junction held 16 bases outside the gene matches. The germline V gene encodes CDR1 MNHEY and CDR2 SMNVEV (reference sequence). This CDR3 has 19 residues. The CDR3 nucleotides are TGTGCCAGCAGTTTGGAACCTCCGGGGACTAGTTGGCCCACCGGGGAGCTGTTTTTT. Protein: CASSLEPPGTSWPTGELFF.